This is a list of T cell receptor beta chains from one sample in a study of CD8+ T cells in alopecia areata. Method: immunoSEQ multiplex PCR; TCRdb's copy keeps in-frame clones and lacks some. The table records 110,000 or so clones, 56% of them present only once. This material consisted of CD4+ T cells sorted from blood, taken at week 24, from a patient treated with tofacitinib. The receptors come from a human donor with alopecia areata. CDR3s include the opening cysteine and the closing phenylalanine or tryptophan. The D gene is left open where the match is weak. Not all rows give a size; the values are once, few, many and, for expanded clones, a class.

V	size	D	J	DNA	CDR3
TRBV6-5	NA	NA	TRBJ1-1	TGTGCCAGCAGTTACTCGATCGAGGACACTGAAGCTTTCTTT	CASSYSIEDTEAFF
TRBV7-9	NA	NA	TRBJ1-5	TGTGCCAGCAGCTTAGATCAACCCAATCAGCCCCAGCATTTT	CASSLDQPNQPQHF
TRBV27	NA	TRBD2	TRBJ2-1	TGTGCCAGCAGAGAGCTAGCGGGGGGCAATGAGCAGTTCTTC	CASRELAGGNEQFF
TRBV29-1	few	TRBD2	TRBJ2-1	TGCAGCGCTGGGGAAGGACTAGCGGGGACGGGGAATGAGCAGTTCTTC	CSAGEGLAGTGNEQFF
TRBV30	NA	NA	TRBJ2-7	TGTGCCTGGAGTACGACCGGGGGAACATACGAGCAGTACTTC	CAWSTTGGTYEQYF
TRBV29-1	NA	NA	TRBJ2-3	TGCAGCGTTGAGAGCAGGGGAGGTTCAGATACGCAGTATTTT	CSVESRGGSDTQYF
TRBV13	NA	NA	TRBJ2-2	TGTGCCAGCAGCTTAATTTTCGGCGGGCCCGGGGAGCTGTTTTTT	CASSLIFGGPGELFF
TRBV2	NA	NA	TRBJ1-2	TGTGCCAGCAGTACCGGGGGGGCCCCTCATGGCTACACCTTC	CASSTGGAPHGYTF
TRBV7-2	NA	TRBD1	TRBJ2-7	TGTGCCAGCAGCTCACAGGGGAGCTCCTACGAGCAGTACTTC	CASSSQGSSYEQYF
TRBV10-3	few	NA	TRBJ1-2	TGTGCCATCAGGAGGGAGGGTAACTATGGCTACACCTTC	CAIRREGNYGYTF
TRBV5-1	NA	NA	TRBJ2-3	TGCGCCAGCAGCTCCGGGACCAGCGTTCCAGATACGCAGTATTTT	CASSSGTSVPDTQYF
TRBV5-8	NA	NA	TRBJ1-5	TGTGCCAGCAGCTTCGGGACCGCTCCCAATCAGCCCCAGCATTTT	CASSFGTAPNQPQHF
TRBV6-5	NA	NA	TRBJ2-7	TGTGCCAGCAGCCGCCCCGGACAGCCCCACGAGCAGTACTTC	CASSRPGQPHEQYF
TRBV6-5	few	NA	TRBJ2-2	TGTGCCAGCAGTCCAGGAGACAGGGAGGCCGGGGAGCTGTTTTTT	CASSPGDREAGELFF
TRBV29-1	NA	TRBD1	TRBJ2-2	TGCAGCGTTGTGGCAGGGGGTAACACCGGGGAGCTGTTTTTT	CSVVAGGNTGELFF
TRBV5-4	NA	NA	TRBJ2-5	TGTGCCAGCAGCTTGCTATTAGCCGGGGCAGAGACCCAGTACTTC	CASSLLLAGAETQYF
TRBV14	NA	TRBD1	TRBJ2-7	TGTGCCAGCAGCCGGACAGGCTATGACTCCTACGAGCAGTACTTC	CASSRTGYDSYEQYF
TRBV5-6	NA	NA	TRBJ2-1	TGTGCCAGCAGCTTGAGGGGGGAAAATGAGCAGTTCTTC	CASSLRGENEQFF
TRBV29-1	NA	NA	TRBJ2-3	TGCAGCGTTGTCAGGGGGGGAACAGATACGCAGTATTTT	CSVVRGGTDTQYF
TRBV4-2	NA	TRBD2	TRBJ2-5	TGTGCCAGCAGCCAAGTGATGCGGGGGAGGCGGCAAGAGACCCAGTACTTC	CASSQVMRGRRQETQYF
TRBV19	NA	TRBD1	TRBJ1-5	TGTGCCAGTAGTTACAGGGGGCTCCAGCCCCAGCATTTT	CASSYRGLQPQHF
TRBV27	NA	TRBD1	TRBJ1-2	TGTGCCAGCAGTTGGTTTTCTGGACAGGGGGTCAGTGGCTACACCTTC	CASSWFSGQGVSGYTF
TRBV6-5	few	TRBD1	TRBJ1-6	TGTGCCAGCAGTTTCACCGACAGGGGAGTGTCACCCCTCCACTTT	CASSFTDRGVSPLHF
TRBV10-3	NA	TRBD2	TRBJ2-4	TGTGCCAGCGCTAGCGGGGGCCTAGCCAAAAACATTCAGTACTTC	CASASGGLAKNIQYF
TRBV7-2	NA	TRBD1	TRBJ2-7	TGTGCCAGCAGCTCACAGGGGGCCTACGAGCAGTACTTC	CASSSQGAYEQYF
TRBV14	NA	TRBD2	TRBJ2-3	TGTGCCAGCAGCCCTAGGACTAGCGGGGGGGCCGGTACGCAGTATTTT	CASSPRTSGGAGTQYF
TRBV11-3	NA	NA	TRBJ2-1	TGTGCCAGCAGCTTGCAGGGGGGCGCCTACAATGAGCAGTTCTTC	CASSLQGGAYNEQFF
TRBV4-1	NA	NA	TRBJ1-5	TGCGCCAGCAGCCAAGACGGAGGGAGGGACAATCAGCCCCAGCATTTT	CASSQDGGRDNQPQHF
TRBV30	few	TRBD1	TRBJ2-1	TGTGCCTGGAGTACAGGGGGAGGTTTCTACAATGAGCAGTTCTTC	CAWSTGGGFYNEQFF
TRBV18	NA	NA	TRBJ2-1	TGTGCCAGCTCACCTCAGGGTAATGAGCAGTTCTTC	CASSPQGNEQFF
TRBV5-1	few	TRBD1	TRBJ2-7	TGCGCCAGCAGCCCTCAAGGACAGGGATTGGAGCAGTACTTC	CASSPQGQGLEQYF
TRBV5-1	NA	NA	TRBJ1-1	TGCGCCAGCAGCTTGGTAAGCCCGGGACGGAAGATGAACACTGAAGCTTTCTTT	CASSLVSPGRKMNTEAFF
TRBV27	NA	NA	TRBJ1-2	TGTGCCAGCAGTTTAAATACAGGCTTCTATGGCTACACCTTC	CASSLNTGFYGYTF
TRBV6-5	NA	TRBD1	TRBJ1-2	TGTGCCAGCTCCAAACCGGGACAGGGGTTCTATGGCTACACCTTC	CASSKPGQGFYGYTF
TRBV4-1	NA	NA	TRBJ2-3	TGCGCCAGCAGCCTTTTGGGGGCAAGAGATACGCAGTATTTT	CASSLLGARDTQYF
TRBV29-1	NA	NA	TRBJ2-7	TGCAGCGTTGGGCAGCCATCCTACGAGCAGTACTTC	CSVGQPSYEQYF
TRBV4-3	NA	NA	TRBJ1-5	TGCGCCAGCAGCCAAGGAGATCAGCCCCAGCATTTT	CASSQGDQPQHF
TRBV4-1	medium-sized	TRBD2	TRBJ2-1	TGCGCCAGCAGCCAAGGACTAGCGGGGGCGAATGAGCAGTTCTTC	CASSQGLAGANEQFF
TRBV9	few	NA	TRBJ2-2	TGTGCCAGCAGCGTGGGGTCCGGGGAGCTGTTTTTT	CASSVGSGELFF
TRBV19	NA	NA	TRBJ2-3	TGTGCCAGTACCGCGACTAGAACTAGCACAGATACGCAGTATTTT	CASTATRTSTDTQYF
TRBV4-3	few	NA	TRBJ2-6	TGCGCCAGCAGCCAAGAAAACGGGGGAAGGTGGGCCAACGTCCTGACTTTC	CASSQENGGRWANVLTF
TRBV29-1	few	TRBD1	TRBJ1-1	TGCAGCGCCGAGCGGGACAGGGAAGCTGAAGCTTTCTTT	CSAERDREAEAFF
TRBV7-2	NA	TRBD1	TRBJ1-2	TGTGCCAGCAGCGCGACAGGGTCCTATGGCTACACCTTC	CASSATGSYGYTF
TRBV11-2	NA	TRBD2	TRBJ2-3	TGTGCCAGCAGCTTTACTAGCGGGGGCACAGATACGCAGTATTTT	CASSFTSGGTDTQYF
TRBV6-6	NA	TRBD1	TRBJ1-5	TGTGCCATCAGACCGACAGGGCTCAATCAGCCCCAGCATTTT	CAIRPTGLNQPQHF
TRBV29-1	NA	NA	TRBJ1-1	TGCAGCGCTACCAAGGGGGAAGCTTTCTTT	CSATKGEAFF
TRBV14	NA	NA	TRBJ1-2	TGTGCCAGCAGCCAAGGTGGGGACGGTAACTATGGCTACACCTTC	CASSQGGDGNYGYTF
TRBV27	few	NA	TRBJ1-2	TGTGCCAGCAGTTTATCCTATCTAAGGAGTTCAGCTAACTATGGCTACACCTTC	CASSLSYLRSSANYGYTF
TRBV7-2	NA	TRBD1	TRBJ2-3	TGTGCCAGCAGCCCCCTCGGACAGGGTAAAGATACGCAGTATTTT	CASSPLGQGKDTQYF
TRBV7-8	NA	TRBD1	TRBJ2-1	TGTGCCAGCAGCTCTTACAGGGGCAATGAGCAGTTCTTC	CASSSYRGNEQFF
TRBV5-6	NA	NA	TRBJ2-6	TGTGCCAGCAGCTTGGTCCTCGGGGCCAACGTCCTGACTTTC	CASSLVLGANVLTF
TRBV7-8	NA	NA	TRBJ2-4	TGTGCCAGCAGCGTCGGGGGCGGCCGGGTCAACATTCAGTACTTC	CASSVGGGRVNIQYF
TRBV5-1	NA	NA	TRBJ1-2	TGCGCCAGCGCCAACTTGGGGGGGTGGAATGGCTACACCTTC	CASANLGGWNGYTF
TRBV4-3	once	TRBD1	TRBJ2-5	TGCGCCAGCAGCCAAGGACAGGGTATAGAGACCCAGTACTTC	CASSQGQGIETQYF
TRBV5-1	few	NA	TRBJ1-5	TGCGCCAGCAGCTTGTGGGGTGGTGGCAATCAGCCCCAGCATTTT	CASSLWGGGNQPQHF
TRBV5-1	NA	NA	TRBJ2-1	TGCGCCAGCAGCTTGAGGACAGCCTACAATGAGCAGTTCTTC	CASSLRTAYNEQFF
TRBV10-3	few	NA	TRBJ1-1	TGTGCCACGAACCAGGGGAACACTGAAGCTTTCTTT	CATNQGNTEAFF
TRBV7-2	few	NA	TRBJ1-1	TGTGCCACCAAGGGAGGGGGGGGCAACACTGAAGCTTTCTTT	CATKGGGGNTEAFF